This T cell receptor beta chain is from a study of blood T cell repertoires in COVID-19. The overall study: T cells, B-cell-depleted T cells, or PBMCs supplied cDNA or gDNA.

The CDR3 covers 12 residues. The germline V and J ends were trimmed by 6 bases and 4 bases, with 8 bases remaining between them. Per the germline V gene, CDR1 is MNHEY and CDR2 is SVGAGI. Per the original methods: Amplification of reference gene primers was used by the study to estimate nucleated cell counts. Clones were read by immunoSEQ multiplex PCR, and TCRdb kept only the in-frame ones, dropping some. From that table come the V and J calls and clone size; the DNA was used to work out D and trimming. The data show around 190,000 clones, with around three quarters seen just once and about 6.8% held by the top ten.

Sequenced: peripheral blood. This sequence was found in a man between 65 and 80 years old with active or convalescent COVID-19. The J gene is TRBJ2-3, the V gene TRBV6-5; D might be TRBD1 (5 bases). In nucleotides, the CDR3 is TGTGCCAGCAGGGACACATCAGATACGCAGTATTTT. Amino acids: CASRDTSDTQYF.